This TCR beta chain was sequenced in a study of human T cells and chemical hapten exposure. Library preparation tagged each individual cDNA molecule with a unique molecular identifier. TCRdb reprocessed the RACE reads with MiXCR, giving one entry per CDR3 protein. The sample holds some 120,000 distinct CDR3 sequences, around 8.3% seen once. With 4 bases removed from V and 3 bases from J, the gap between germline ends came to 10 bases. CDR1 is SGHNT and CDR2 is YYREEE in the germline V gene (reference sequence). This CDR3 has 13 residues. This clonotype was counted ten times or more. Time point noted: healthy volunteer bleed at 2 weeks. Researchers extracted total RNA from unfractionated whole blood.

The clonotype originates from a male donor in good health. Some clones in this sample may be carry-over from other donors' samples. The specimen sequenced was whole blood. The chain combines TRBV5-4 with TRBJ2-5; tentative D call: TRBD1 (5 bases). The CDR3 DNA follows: TGTGCCAGCAGCCTCGACAGAAAAGAGACCCAGTACTTC. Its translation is CASSLDRKETQYF.